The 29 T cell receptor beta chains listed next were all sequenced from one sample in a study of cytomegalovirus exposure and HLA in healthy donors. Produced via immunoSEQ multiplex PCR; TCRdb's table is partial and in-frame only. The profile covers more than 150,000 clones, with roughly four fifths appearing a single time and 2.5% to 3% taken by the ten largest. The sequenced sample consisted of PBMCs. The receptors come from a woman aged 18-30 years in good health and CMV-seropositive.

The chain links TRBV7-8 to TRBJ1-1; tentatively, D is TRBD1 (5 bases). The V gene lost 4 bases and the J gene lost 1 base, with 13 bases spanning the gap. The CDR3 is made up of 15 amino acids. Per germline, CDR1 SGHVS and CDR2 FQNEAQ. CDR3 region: CASSSRRGQNTEAFF. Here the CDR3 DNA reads TGTGCCAGCAGCTCCAGGAGAGGACAGAACACTGAAGCTTTCTTT. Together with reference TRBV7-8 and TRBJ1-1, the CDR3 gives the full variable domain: GAGVSQSPRYKVAKRGQDVALRCDPISGHVSLFWYQQALGQGPEFLTYFQNEAQLDKSGLPSDRFFAERPEGSVSTLKIQRTQQEDSAVYLCASSSRRGQNTEAFFGQGTRLTVV.

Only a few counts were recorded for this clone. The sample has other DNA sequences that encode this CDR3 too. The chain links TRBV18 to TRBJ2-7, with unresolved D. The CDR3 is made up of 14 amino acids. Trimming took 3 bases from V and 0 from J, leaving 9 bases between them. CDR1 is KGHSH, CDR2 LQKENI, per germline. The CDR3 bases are TGTGCCAGCTCACCTGACTCCTCCTCCTACGAGCAGTACTTC. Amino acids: CASSPDSSSYEQYF.

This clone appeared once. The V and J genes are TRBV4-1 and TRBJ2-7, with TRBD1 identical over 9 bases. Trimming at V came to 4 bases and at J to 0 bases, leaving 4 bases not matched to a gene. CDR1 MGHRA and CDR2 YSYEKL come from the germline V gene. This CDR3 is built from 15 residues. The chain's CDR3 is CASSPTGGSSYEQYF. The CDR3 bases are TGCGCCAGCAGCCCGACAGGGGGAAGCTCCTACGAGCAGTACTTC.

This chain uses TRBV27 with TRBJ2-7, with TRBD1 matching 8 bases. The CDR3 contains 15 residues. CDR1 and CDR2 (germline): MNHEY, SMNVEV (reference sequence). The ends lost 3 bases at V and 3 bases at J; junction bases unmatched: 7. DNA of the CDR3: TGTGCCAGCAGTTTTCTTGGGACAGGTCTCTACGAGCAGTACTTC. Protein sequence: CASSFLGTGLYEQYF.

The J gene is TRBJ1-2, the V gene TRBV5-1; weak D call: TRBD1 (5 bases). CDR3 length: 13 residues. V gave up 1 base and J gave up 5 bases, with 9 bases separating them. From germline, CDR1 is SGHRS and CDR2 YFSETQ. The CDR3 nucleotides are TGCGCCAGCAGCTTGTCTGCAGGGTATGGCTACACCTTC. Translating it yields CASSLSAGYGYTF.

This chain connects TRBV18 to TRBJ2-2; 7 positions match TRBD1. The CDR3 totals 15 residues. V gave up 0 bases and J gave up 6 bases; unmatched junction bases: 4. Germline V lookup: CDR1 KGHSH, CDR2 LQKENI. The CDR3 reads CASSPPRGQAGELFF. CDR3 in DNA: TGTGCCAGCTCACCACCGAGGGGGCAGGCCGGGGAGCTGTTTTTT. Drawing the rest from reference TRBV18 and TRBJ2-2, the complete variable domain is NAGVMQNPRHLVRRRGQEARLRCSPMKGHSHVYWYRQLPEEGLKFMVYLQKENIIDESGMPKERFSAEFPKEGPSILRIQQVVRGDSAAYFCASSPPRGQAGELFFGEGSRLTVL.

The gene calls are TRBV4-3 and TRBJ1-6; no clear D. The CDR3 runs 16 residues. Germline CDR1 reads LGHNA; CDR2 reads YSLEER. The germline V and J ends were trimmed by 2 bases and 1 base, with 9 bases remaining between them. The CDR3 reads CASSQTSGSYNSPLHF. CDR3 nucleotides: TGCGCCAGCAGCCAAACGTCGGGTTCCTATAATTCACCCCTCCACTTT.

The CDR3 sequence: CASSFFGRENQPQHF. The CDR3 coding sequence is TGTGCCAGCAGCTTTTTCGGCCGGGAAAATCAGCCCCAGCATTTT. The chain employs TRBV7-8 and TRBJ1-5, with D hard to call. The germline CDR1 and CDR2 sequences are SGHVS and FQNEAQ. The V end was cut by 3 bases, the J end by 4 bases, with 13 bases between. This CDR3 is 15 amino acids long.

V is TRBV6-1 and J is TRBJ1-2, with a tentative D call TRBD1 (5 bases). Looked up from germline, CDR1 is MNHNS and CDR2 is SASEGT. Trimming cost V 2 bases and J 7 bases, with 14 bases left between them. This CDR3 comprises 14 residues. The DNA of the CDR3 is TGTGCCAGCAGTGAATTTTGGCAGGGTACTGGCTACACCTTC. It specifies CASSEFWQGTGYTF.

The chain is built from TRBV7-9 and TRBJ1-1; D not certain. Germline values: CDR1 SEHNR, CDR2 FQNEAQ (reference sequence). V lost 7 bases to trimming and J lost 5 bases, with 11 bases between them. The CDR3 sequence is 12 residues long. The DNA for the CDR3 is TGTGCCAGCACAGGCTCGGGAACTGAAGCTTTCTTT. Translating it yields CASTGSGTEAFF.

Written as DNA, the CDR3 is TGTGCCAGCAGGGAGGCACGGGATAATTCACCCCTCCACTTT. Translated: CASREARDNSPLHF. The chain uses TRBV6-5 and TRBJ1-6, with D unclear. Germline lookup yields CDR1 MNHEY and CDR2 SVGAGI. The V end was cut by 6 bases, the J end by 5 bases, with 11 bases between. This CDR3 has 14 residues.

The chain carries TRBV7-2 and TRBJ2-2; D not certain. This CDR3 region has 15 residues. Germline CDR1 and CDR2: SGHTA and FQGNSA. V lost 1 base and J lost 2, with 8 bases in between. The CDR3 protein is CASSLDGYNTGELFF. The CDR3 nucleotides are TGTGCCAGCAGCTTAGACGGGTACAACACCGGGGAGCTGTTTTTT.

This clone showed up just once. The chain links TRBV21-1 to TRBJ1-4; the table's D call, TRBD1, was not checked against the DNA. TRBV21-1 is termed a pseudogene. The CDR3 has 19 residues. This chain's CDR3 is CASSGSRTGRRATNEKLFF. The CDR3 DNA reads TGTGCCAGCAGCGGCTCCCGGACAGGGCGGCGAGCAACTAATGAAAAACTGTTTTTT.

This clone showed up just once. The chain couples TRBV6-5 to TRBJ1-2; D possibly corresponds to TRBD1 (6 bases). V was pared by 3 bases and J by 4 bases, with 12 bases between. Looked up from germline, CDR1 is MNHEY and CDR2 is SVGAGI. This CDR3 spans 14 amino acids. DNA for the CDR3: TGTGCCAGCAGTTATCGGGGGGCGGGCTATGGCTACACCTTC. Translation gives CASSYRGAGYGYTF.

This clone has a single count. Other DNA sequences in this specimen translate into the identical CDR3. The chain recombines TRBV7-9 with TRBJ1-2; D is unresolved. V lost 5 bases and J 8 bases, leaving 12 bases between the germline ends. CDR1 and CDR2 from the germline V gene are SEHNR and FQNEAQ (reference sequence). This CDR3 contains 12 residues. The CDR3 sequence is CASSLGGGGYTF. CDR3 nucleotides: TGTGCCAGCAGCCTCGGTGGAGGCGGCTACACCTTC. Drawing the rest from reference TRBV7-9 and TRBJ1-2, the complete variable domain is DTGVSQNPRHKITKRGQNVTFRCDPISEHNRLYWYRQTLGQGPEFLTYFQNEAQLEKSRLLSDRFSAERPKGSFSTLEIQRTEQGDSAMYLCASSLGGGGYTFGSGTRLTVV.

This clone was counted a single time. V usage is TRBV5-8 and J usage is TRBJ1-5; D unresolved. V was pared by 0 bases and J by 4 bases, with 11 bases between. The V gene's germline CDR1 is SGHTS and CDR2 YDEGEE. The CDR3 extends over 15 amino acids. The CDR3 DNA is TGTGCCAGCAGCTTGGCGGTGCAGAGGAATCAGCCCCAGCATTTT. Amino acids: CASSLAVQRNQPQHF.

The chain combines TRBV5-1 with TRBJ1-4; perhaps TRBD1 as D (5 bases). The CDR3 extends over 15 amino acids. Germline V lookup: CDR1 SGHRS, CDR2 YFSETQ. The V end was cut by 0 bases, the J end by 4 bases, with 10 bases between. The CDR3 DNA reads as TGCGCCAGCAGCTTGGTGGCAGGGCATAATGAAAAACTGTTTTTT. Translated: CASSLVAGHNEKLFF.

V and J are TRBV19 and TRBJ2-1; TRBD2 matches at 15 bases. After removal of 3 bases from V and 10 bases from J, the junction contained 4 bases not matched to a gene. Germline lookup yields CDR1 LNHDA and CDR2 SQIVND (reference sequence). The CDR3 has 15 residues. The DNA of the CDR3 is TGTGCCAGTAGTATCGGACTAGCGGGGGGGCGGGAGCAGTTCTTC. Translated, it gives CASSIGLAGGREQFF.

The CDR3 loop is CASSLERGGVETQYF. The CDR3 DNA follows: TGTGCCAGCAGCTTGGAGCGGGGGGGTGTAGAGACCCAGTACTTC. The chain links TRBV5-6 to TRBJ2-5, with 10 positions matching TRBD2. This CDR3 is 15 amino acids long. V shed 0 bases, J shed 4 bases, and the junction held 3 bases outside the gene matches. Per germline, CDR1 SGHDT and CDR2 YYEEEE.

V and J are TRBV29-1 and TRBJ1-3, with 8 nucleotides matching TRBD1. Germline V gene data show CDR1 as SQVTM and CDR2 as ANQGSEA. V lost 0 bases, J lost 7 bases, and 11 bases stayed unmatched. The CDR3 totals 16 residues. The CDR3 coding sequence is TGCAGCGTTGAAGATCCCAGGACAGGGATCGGGAACACCATATATTTT. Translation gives CSVEDPRTGIGNTIYF.

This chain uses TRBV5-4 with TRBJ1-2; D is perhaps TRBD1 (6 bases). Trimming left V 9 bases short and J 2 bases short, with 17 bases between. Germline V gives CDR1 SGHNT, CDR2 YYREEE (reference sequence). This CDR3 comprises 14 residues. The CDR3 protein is CATAFDRWNYGYTF. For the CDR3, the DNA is TGTGCCACCGCCTTCGACAGGTGGAACTATGGCTACACCTTC.

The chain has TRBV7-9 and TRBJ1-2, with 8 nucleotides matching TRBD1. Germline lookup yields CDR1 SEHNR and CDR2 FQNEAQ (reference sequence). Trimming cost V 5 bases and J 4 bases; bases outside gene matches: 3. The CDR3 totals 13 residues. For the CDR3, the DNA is TGTGCCAGCAGCGGAGACAGGGGCTATGGCTACACCTTC. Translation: CASSGDRGYGYTF.

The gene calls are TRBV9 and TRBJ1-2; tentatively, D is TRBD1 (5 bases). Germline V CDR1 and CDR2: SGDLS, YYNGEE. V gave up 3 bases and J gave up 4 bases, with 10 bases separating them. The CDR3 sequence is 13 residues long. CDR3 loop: CASSGGRVYGYTF. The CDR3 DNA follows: TGTGCCAGCAGCGGGGGCAGGGTCTATGGCTACACCTTC.

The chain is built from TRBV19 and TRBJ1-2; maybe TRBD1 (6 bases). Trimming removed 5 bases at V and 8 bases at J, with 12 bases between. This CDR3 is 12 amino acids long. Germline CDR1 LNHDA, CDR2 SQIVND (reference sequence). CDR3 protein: CASSQGSRGYTF. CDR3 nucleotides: TGTGCCAGTAGTCAGGGGTCTAGGGGCTACACCTTC.

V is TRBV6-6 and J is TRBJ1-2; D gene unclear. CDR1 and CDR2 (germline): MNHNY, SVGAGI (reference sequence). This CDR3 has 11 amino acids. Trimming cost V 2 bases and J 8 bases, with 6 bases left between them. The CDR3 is CASSYGSGYTF. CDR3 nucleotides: TGTGCCAGCAGTTACGGGAGCGGCTACACCTTC.

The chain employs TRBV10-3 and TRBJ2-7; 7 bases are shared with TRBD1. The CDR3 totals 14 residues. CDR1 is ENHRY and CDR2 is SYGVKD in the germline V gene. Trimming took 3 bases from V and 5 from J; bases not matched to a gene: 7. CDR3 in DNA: TGTGCCATCAGTGACAAGGGGGCTTGGAACGAGCAGTACTTC. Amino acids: CAISDKGAWNEQYF.

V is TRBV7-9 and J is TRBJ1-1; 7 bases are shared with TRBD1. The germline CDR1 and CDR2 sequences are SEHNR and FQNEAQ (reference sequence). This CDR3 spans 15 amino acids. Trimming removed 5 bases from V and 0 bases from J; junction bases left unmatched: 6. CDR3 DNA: TGTGCCAGCAGCAAAACGGGACAGATGAACACTGAAGCTTTCTTT. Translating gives CASSKTGQMNTEAFF.

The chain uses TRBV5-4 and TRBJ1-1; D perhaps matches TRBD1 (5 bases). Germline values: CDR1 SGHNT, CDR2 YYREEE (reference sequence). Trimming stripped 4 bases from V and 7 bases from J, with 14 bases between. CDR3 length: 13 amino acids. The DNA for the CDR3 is TGTGCCAGCAGCCCCCCCTTGCAGGGTGAAGCTTTCTTT. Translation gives CASSPPLQGEAFF. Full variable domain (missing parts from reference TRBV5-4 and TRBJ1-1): ETGVTQSPTHLIKTRGQQVTLRCSSQSGHNTVSWYQQALGQGPQFIFQYYREEENGRGNFPPRFSGLQFPNYSSELNVNALELDDSALYLCASSPPLQGEAFFGQGTRLTVV.

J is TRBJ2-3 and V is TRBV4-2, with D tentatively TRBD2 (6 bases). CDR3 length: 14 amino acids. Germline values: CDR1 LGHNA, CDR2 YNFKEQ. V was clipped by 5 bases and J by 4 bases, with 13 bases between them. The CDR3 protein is CASSAGGTADTQYF. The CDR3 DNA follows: TGTGCCAGCAGCGCCGGGGGAACCGCAGATACGCAGTATTTT.